Shown below are 3 T cell receptor beta chains from a single sample sequenced in a study of identical twins. TCRdb reprocessed the 5' RACE reads via MiXCR and lists one record per CDR3 protein. The sample records about 530,000 distinct CDR3 sequences, about 15% being singletons. These data also featured in a second study, about yellow fever vaccine responses in identical twins.

Sequenced material: CD4+ T cells sorted from blood. The origin of the receptors is a woman aged 18-30 years in good health.

This clonotype was seen at least ten times. The rearrangement links TRBV12-3 or TRBV12-4 to TRBJ2-5; the D is unclear. Deletions cut 3 bases from V and 6 bases from J, with 14 bases between. The CDR3 length is 14 residues. Here the CDR3 DNA reads TGTGCCAGCAGTTTCCGGGTCCCTGAAAAGACCCAGTACTTC. Its translation is CASSFRVPEKTQYF.

The gene calls are TRBV12-3 or TRBV12-4 and TRBJ2-1; 9 nucleotides agree with TRBD2. With 6 bases clipped from V and 5 bases from J, the junction kept 11 bases outside the gene matches. The CDR3 is 16 residues long. Here the CDR3 DNA reads TGTGCCAGCAGACCCGGGACTAGCTTTTCCCACAATGAGCAGTTCTTC. Translated: CASRPGTSFSHNEQFF.

This clonotype was seen a handful of times. The genes are TRBV7-3 and TRBJ2-2; tentatively, D is TRBD1 (5 bases). Per germline, CDR1 SGHTA and CDR2 FQGTGA. Trimming removed 2 bases at V and 7 bases at J, with 17 bases between. The CDR3 consists of 16 residues. CDR3 region: CASSLVPRAVDGELFF. The CDR3 DNA is TGTGCCAGCAGCTTAGTCCCCAGGGCTGTCGACGGGGAGCTGTTTTTT.